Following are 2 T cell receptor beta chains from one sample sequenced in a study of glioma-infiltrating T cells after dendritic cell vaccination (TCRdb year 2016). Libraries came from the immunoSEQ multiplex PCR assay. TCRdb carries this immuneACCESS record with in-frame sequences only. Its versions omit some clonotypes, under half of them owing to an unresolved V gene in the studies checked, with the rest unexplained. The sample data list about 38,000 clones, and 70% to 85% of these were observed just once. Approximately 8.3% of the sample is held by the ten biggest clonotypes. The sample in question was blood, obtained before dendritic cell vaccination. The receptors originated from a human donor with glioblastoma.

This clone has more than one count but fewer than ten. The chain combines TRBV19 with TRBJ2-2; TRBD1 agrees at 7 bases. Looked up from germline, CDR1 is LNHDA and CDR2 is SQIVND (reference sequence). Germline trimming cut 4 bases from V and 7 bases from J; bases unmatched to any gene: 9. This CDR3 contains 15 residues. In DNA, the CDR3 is TGTGCCAGTAGTACGGGACAGACACGTTTCGGGGAGCTGTTTTTT. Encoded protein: CASSTGQTRFGELFF.

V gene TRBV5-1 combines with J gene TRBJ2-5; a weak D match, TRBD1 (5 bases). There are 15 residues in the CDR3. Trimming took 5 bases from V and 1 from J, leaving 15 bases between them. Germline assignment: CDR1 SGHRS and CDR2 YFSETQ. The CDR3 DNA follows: TGCGCCAGCAGAGCGACGACAGTGGCCCAAGAGACCCAGTACTTC. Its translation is CASRATTVAQETQYF. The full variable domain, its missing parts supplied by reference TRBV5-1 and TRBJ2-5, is KAGVTQTPRYLIKTRGQQVTLSCSPISGHRSVSWYQQTPGQGLQFLFEYFSETQRNKGNFPGRFSGRQFSNSRSEMNVSTLELGDSALYLCASRATTVAQETQYFGPGTRLLVL.